What follows is one T cell receptor (beta chain) and its context. Its cognate antigen is unknown. V shed 4 bases and J shed 5 bases, with 18 bases lying between them. CDR3 length equals 15 residues. Germline V gives CDR1 SGHRS, CDR2 YFSETQ. The PCR contained 60 Vbeta and 13 Jbeta primers. Under the authors' procedure: The count from a later analysis was some 80 million unique TCR beta chains, some 10 million of them shared. Generated by immunoSEQ multiplex PCR, the TCRdb table keeps only in-frame clones and is missing some. V, J and clone size derive from that table, while D and trimming were established from the DNA sequence. Found here are 200,000 or so clones; the top ten clones hold about 1%. This record comes from a study of cytomegalovirus exposure and HLA in healthy donors. Whole-study results and caveats: Among TCR beta chains of equal frequency, HLA-associated ones were more clonally expanded in a later analysis. Reports credit the classifier with highly specific, highly sensitive diagnosis of cytomegalovirus status.

The rearrangement joins TRBV5-1 to TRBJ1-1, with D unresolved. This receptor was identified in a girl aged 2 to 10 in good health and CMV-seropositive. The sample was PBMCs. DNA of the CDR3: TGCGCCAGCAGCCCGGCCGGGGTCTCGAGGACTGAAGCTTTCTTT. This encodes CASSPAGVSRTEAFF.